This T cell receptor (beta chain) was sequenced during a study of blood T cell repertoires in COVID-19. Study as a whole: Spain, Italy and the United States supplied samples that represented acute and convalescent COVID-19.

CDR1 and CDR2 (germline): MDHEN, SYDVKM. The CDR3 covers 17 residues. V lost 5 bases to trimming and J lost 2 bases, with 21 bases between them. Sequencing used immunoSEQ multiplex PCR; TCRdb keeps in-frame clones, though not all of them. The data contain 150,000 to 200,000 clones, approximately 85% of them singletons. Membership in each cohort depended on participant-reported clinical history. V is TRBV28 and J is TRBJ1-1; no clear D. This TCR came from a young woman who had recovered from COVID-19. Sequences were obtained from PBMCs or T cells enriched from blood (not recorded which). The CDR3 region has the DNA TGTGCCAGCAGTCCTACCCCCCACCCGAATGAAAACACTGAAGCTTTCTTT. Amino acid sequence: CASSPTPHPNENTEAFF.